The 26 T cell receptor beta chains below were found in one sample sequenced in a study of T cell repertoires in cytomegalovirus infection. TCRdb analysed the reads with MiXCR anew, one entry per CDR3 protein. Altogether 50,000 to 60,000 distinct CDR3 sequences are present, less than 20% being singletons, with the ten largest covering about 82%. These receptors have no identified antigens. This material consisted of CD8+ T cells from cultured PBMCs, taken from culture after CMV antigen stimulation. All receptors come from a human donor in good health (CMV status not recorded). Some clones in this sample may be carry-over from other donors' samples.

CDR3 DNA sequence: TGTGCCAGCAGGCCAAGGGACTTTGAGGAGCAGTTCTTC. Its translation is CASRPRDFEEQFF. The genes are TRBV5-8 and TRBJ2-1; possibly TRBD2 for D (6 bases). Per germline, CDR1 SGHTS and CDR2 YDEGEE. This CDR3 is built from 13 residues. Trimming removed 5 bases at V and 10 bases at J, with 16 bases between.

This clonotype was seen a handful of times. The rearrangement links TRBV29-1 to TRBJ2-2; D not certain. The CDR3 has 10 residues. In germline, CDR1 is SQVTM, CDR2 ANQGSEA. V lost 5 bases and J 4 bases, leaving 2 bases between the germline ends. The CDR3 reads CSVFTGELFF. DNA for the CDR3: TGCAGCGTTTTCACCGGGGAGCTGTTTTTT.

V and J are TRBV4-1 and TRBJ1-2; D unclear. The ends were cut back, 2 bases at V and 4 bases at J, with 11 bases in the middle. Germline loops: CDR1 MGHRA, CDR2 YSYEKL. The CDR3 spans 14 residues. The DNA for the CDR3 is TGCGCCAGCAGCCAACCGGGGATCCTCTATGGCTACACCTTC. It encodes CASSQPGILYGYTF.

This clonotype was counted a few times. V usage is TRBV12-3 or TRBV12-4 and J usage is TRBJ2-7; TRBD2 agrees at 7 bases. This CDR3 region has 14 residues. The ends lost 5 bases at V and 7 bases at J; junction bases unmatched: 11. CDR3 region: CASSAPLAVLEQYF. In nucleotides, the CDR3 is TGTGCCAGCAGTGCCCCCCTAGCGGTTCTGGAGCAGTACTTC.

The V call is TRBV7-9, the J call TRBJ2-7; no definite D call. The germline V gene has CDR1 SEHNR and CDR2 FQNEAQ (reference sequence). The CDR3 spans 15 residues. The V gene lost 1 base and the J gene lost 3 bases, with 13 bases spanning the gap. The CDR3 bases are TGTGCCAGCAGCTTAGGTAGGCAGCAAGTCTACGAGCAGTACTTC. Encoded protein: CASSLGRQQVYEQYF.

This clonotype has at least ten counts. The chain has TRBV20-1 and TRBJ2-7, with 11 bases lining up with TRBD2. The CDR3 consists of 14 residues. J gave up 4 bases and V 0 bases, and 2 bases lay outside the gene matches. CDR1 is DFQATT, CDR2 SNEGSKA, per germline (reference sequence). In DNA, the CDR3 is TGCAGTGCTAGAGATAGCGGGGGGGTTTACGAGCAGTACTTC. It yields the protein CSARDSGGVYEQYF.

This clonotype was seen a handful of times. The V and J genes are TRBV14 and TRBJ1-2; D perhaps matches TRBD1 (6 bases). This CDR3 spans 15 amino acids. From germline, CDR1 is SGHDN and CDR2 FVKESK. V dropped 0 bases and J dropped 7 bases, with 15 bases sitting between them. This chain's CDR3 is CASSQDFQGPGGYTF. The CDR3, as DNA: TGTGCCAGCAGCCAAGACTTCCAGGGGCCGGGTGGCTACACCTTC.

This clonotype has a handful of counts. The chain combines TRBV7-6 with TRBJ2-7, with TRBD1 matching over 8 bases. The CDR3 consists of 14 residues. The germline CDR1 and CDR2 sequences are SGHVS and FNYEAQ. V shed 5 bases, J shed 0 bases, and the junction held 3 bases outside the gene matches. CDR3 in amino acids: CASSPDRVSYEQYF. In DNA form, the CDR3 reads TGTGCCAGCAGCCCGGACAGGGTCTCCTACGAGCAGTACTTC.

This clonotype was seen a handful of times. The CDR3 sequence: CASRHTIGTPEEQYF. CDR3 bases: TGTGCCAGCAGACACACCATAGGGACCCCCGAGGAGCAGTACTTC. The chain recombines TRBV6-1 with TRBJ2-7; D may match TRBD1 or TRBD2 (5 bases each). In germline, CDR1 is MNHNS, CDR2 SASEGT. CDR3 length: 15 residues. V shed 6 bases and J shed 7 bases, with 22 bases lying between them.

The genes are TRBV7-9 and TRBJ2-2; tentative D call: TRBD1 (5 bases). CDR1 SEHNR and CDR2 FQNEAQ come from the germline V gene (reference sequence). Trimming removed 5 bases from V and 3 bases from J, with 16 bases in between. This CDR3 is 16 amino acids long. CDR3 sequence (DNA): TGTGCCAGCAGCCAAGGGGAAGGGCAGTACACCGGGGAGCTGTTTTTT. Translating gives CASSQGEGQYTGELFF. The complete variable domain, with remaining parts taken from reference TRBV7-9 and TRBJ2-2, reads DTGVSQNPRHKITKRGQNVTFRCDPISEHNRLYWYRQTLGQGPEFLTYFQNEAQLEKSRLLSDRFSAERPKGSFSTLEIQRTEQGDSAMYLCASSQGEGQYTGELFFGEGSRLTVL.

The chain uses TRBV7-9 and TRBJ2-5; 11 nucleotides match TRBD1. V shed 2 bases, J shed 5 bases, and the junction held 7 bases outside the gene matches. The CDR3 has 16 residues. The germline gives CDR1 SEHNR, CDR2 FQNEAQ (reference sequence). CDR3 in amino acids: CASSLPDRGRPETQYF. CDR3 nucleotides: TGTGCCAGCAGCTTACCGGACAGGGGGCGCCCGGAGACCCAGTACTTC.

Notes on this clonotype: This could be a read error, since a much larger clone is one nucleotide away. CDR3 residues: CAISLARTSGDEQYF. CDR3 in DNA: TGTGCCATCAGCTTAGCGAGGACTAGCGGGGACGAGCAGTACTTC. The V gene is TRBV7-8, the J gene TRBJ2-7; 12 bases line up with TRBD2. The CDR3 length is 15 residues. Per germline, CDR1 SGHVS and CDR2 FQNEAQ.

The V gene is TRBV27, the J gene TRBJ1-5, with no clear D. The germline CDR1 and CDR2 sequences are MNHEY and SMNVEV (reference sequence). The CDR3 spans 13 residues. The V gene lost 3 bases and the J gene lost 3 bases, with 6 bases spanning the gap. For the CDR3, the DNA is TGTGCCAGCAGTTTTAAGATCAATCAGCCCCAGCATTTT. It yields the protein CASSFKINQPQHF.

This clonotype turned up a few times. The chain is built from TRBV6-5 and TRBJ2-7; TRBD1 agrees at 10 bases. Per germline, CDR1 MNHEY and CDR2 SVGAGI. V lost 6 bases and J lost 5; bases outside the gene matches: 10. CDR3 length equals 15 residues. The CDR3 reads CASSRDRTGGNEQYF. The CDR3 region has the DNA TGTGCCAGCAGCCGGGATAGGACAGGGGGGAACGAGCAGTACTTC.

This clonotype was picked up a small number of times. This chain joins TRBV12-3 or TRBV12-4 and TRBJ2-7; D unclear. V was cut by 1 base and J by 6 bases, with 10 bases left in between. This CDR3 is built from 13 residues. The CDR3 nucleotides are TGTGCCAGCAGTTTAGTCAGGCTGCGCGAGCAGTACTTC. Residues: CASSLVRLREQYF.

This clonotype has just a few counts. The gene calls are TRBV27 and TRBJ1-4; 7 bases fit TRBD1. V was pared by 4 bases and J by 1 base, with 3 bases of the junction left unmatched. In germline, CDR1 is MNHEY, CDR2 SMNVEV (reference sequence). The CDR3 is 15 residues long. CDR3 nucleotide sequence: TGTGCCAGCAGTTCCCGGGACAGAACTAATGAAAAACTGTTTTTT. It is translated as CASSSRDRTNEKLFF.

The CDR3 bases are TGTGCCAGCAGCACCAGGGGTCACAACGAGCAGTACTTC. This translates into CASSTRGHNEQYF. V usage is TRBV5-6 and J usage is TRBJ2-7; D is possibly TRBD1 (6 bases). CDR1 SGHDT and CDR2 YYEEEE come from the germline V gene. The ends were cut back, 4 bases at V and 5 bases at J, with 13 bases in the middle. The CDR3 has 13 amino acids.

This chain uses TRBV7-2 with TRBJ2-1; 8 bases align to TRBD2. Per the germline V gene, CDR1 is SGHTA and CDR2 is FQGNSA. Trimming removed 4 bases from V and 8 bases from J; junction bases left unmatched: 7. The CDR3 runs 14 residues. The CDR3 protein is CASSSRHGGDEQFF. DNA of the CDR3: TGTGCCAGCAGCTCCAGGCACGGGGGGGATGAGCAGTTCTTC.

This sequence joins TRBV9 and TRBJ2-1; D uncertain. V lost 0 bases to trimming and J lost 8 bases, with 9 bases between them. The CDR3 runs to 13 residues. Germline values: CDR1 SGDLS, CDR2 YYNGEE. The DNA of the CDR3 is TGTGCCAGCAGCGTAGATGGCAGCGATGAGCAGTTCTTC. Translating it yields CASSVDGSDEQFF.

The chain joins TRBV27 to TRBJ2-7, with D perhaps matching TRBD1 (5 bases). V was trimmed by 5 bases and J by 0 bases, leaving 17 bases between them. The CDR3 has 16 residues. Germline V lookup: CDR1 MNHEY, CDR2 SMNVEV (reference sequence). The CDR3 bases are TGTGCCAGCAGTCAAACGACAGCTTCTTTCTCCTACGAGCAGTACTTC. Translation: CASSQTTASFSYEQYF.

In this sample, this clonotype turned up a few times. The rearrangement joins TRBV10-3 to TRBJ1-1, with TRBD1 as a possible D gene (5 bases). The CDR3 consists of 17 residues. Trimming pared 2 bases from V and 6 bases from J, leaving 22 bases between. Germline V CDR1 and CDR2: ENHRY, SYGVKD. This chain's CDR3 is CAISEDPFGADNAEAFF. The CDR3 DNA sequence: TGTGCCATCAGTGAGGACCCATTTGGGGCAGACAACGCTGAAGCTTTCTTT.

The chain uses TRBV7-2 and TRBJ2-7; TRBD1 matches 11 bases. Germline V CDR1 and CDR2: SGHTA, FQGNSA. With V trimmed by 4 bases and J by 7 bases, 6 bases remained unmatched. The CDR3 sequence is 14 residues long. CDR3 protein: CASSSGQGAREQYF. CDR3 nucleotides: TGTGCCAGCAGCTCCGGACAGGGGGCGCGAGAGCAGTACTTC.

V and J are TRBV4-1 and TRBJ1-1, with 7 nucleotides matching TRBD1. The V and J ends lost 8 bases and 0 bases, in that order; junction bases with no gene match: 15. The CDR3 runs 17 residues. The germline CDR1 and CDR2 sequences are MGHRA and YSYEKL. The CDR3 reads CASGRTGSTSMNTEAFF. The CDR3, as DNA: TGCGCCAGCGGTCGGACAGGCTCCACCAGCATGAACACTGAAGCTTTCTTT.

V gene TRBV7-2 combines with J gene TRBJ2-5; no definite D call. The CDR3 loop spans 13 amino acids. V was trimmed by 4 bases and J by 0 bases, leaving 6 bases between them. Germline CDR1 reads SGHTA; CDR2 reads FQGNSA. CDR3 sequence reads: CASSSADQETQYF. Here the CDR3 DNA reads TGTGCCAGCAGCTCGGCAGACCAAGAGACCCAGTACTTC. Using reference TRBV7-2 and TRBJ2-5 for the parts outside the CDR3, the full variable domain is GAGVSQSPSNKVTEKGKDVELRCDPISGHTALYWYRQSLGQGLEFLIYFQGNSAPDKSGLPSDRFSAERTGGSVSTLTIQRTQQEDSAVYLCASSSADQETQYFGPGTRLLVL.

The rearrangement joins TRBV4-1 to TRBJ2-4, with 12 bases that match TRBD2. The V and J ends lost 4 bases and 0 bases, in that order; junction bases with no gene match: 13. Germline V lookup: CDR1 MGHRA, CDR2 YSYEKL. The CDR3 sequence is 20 residues long. DNA for the CDR3: TGCGCCAGCAGCCTAAAGACTAGCGGGGGCACCAACCTAGCCAAAAACATTCAGTACTTC. Translation gives CASSLKTSGGTNLAKNIQYF.

This clonotype appeared a few times. In DNA, the CDR3 is TGTGCCAGCAGTTACTCGAACGGGGAATACAATGAGCAGTTCTTC. It specifies CASSYSNGEYNEQFF. The chain uses TRBV6-6 and TRBJ2-1, with a tentative D call TRBD2 (5 bases). The CDR3 has 15 amino acids. Between the trimmed V and J ends, which lost 0 bases and 4 bases, there was a span of 10 bases. Germline lookup yields CDR1 MNHNY and CDR2 SVGAGI (reference sequence).